This paragraph reports one T cell receptor beta chain. The data originate from a study of CXCR3-negative and CXCR3-positive naive CD8 T cells. It was by 5' RACE with UMI labels that the TRB cDNA libraries were prepared. Using the 5' RACE reads, TCRdb records one entry per CDR3 protein without DNA. Its clone listing holds tens of thousands of distinct CDR3 sequences. Sequencing used naive CXCR3- CD8+ T cells from blood. As to subset: CD45RO-CCR7+CD27+CD95- naive CD8+ T cells lacking CXCR3 (TNR3-). This clonotype was obtained from a human donor in good health. Some clones in this sample may be carry-over from other donors' samples.

The CDR3 is CASSQGRLTGNTIYF. The chain employs TRBV14 and TRBJ1-3. Germline CDR1 and CDR2: SGHDN and FVKESK. The CDR3 length is 15 residues.